Shown below are 17 T cell receptor beta chains from a single sample sequenced in a study of T cells in Graves' hyperthyroidism and ophthalmopathy. The TCR beta CDR3 regions underwent amplification using RNA transcripts as the source. RT-PCR in the first round (using the HTBI primer set) targeted the TCR CDR3. TCRdb called the multiplex PCR reads again in MiXCR, with one record for every CDR3 protein. The data contain roughly 400,000 distinct CDR3 sequences, about an eighth of them seen just once; the ten biggest clones take up around 27%. The specimen was blood. These receptors were collected from a man aged 50 to 59 with Graves' ophthalmopathy.

This clonotype was counted at least ten times. CDR3 sequence: CASSFSTSQETQYF. DNA for the CDR3: TGTGCCAGCAGTTTCTCAACATCGCAGGAGACCCAGTACTTC. The chain joins TRBV6-1 to TRBJ2-5; D unresolved. The V end was cut by 5 bases, the J end by 5 bases, with 15 bases between. CDR1 is MNHNS, CDR2 SASEGT, per germline. There are 14 residues in the CDR3.

This clonotype has at least ten counts. J is TRBJ2-7 and V is TRBV29-1, with D tentatively TRBD2 (6 bases). This CDR3 is built from 12 residues. Trimming stripped 7 bases from V and 0 bases from J, with 10 bases between. Per germline, CDR1 SQVTM and CDR2 ANQGSEA. The CDR3 loop reads CSAGTGSYEQYF. As DNA, the CDR3 is TGCAGCGCAGGGACTGGCTCCTACGAGCAGTACTTC.

The rearrangement joins TRBV29-1 to TRBJ2-7; D tentatively fits TRBD1 or TRBD2 (5 bases each). V shed 4 bases and J shed 0 bases, with 13 bases lying between them. Germline values: CDR1 SQVTM, CDR2 ANQGSEA. The CDR3 runs 14 residues. This CDR3 reads CSVAGAVSSYEQYF. As DNA, the CDR3 is TGCAGCGTTGCCGGGGCAGTGAGCTCCTACGAGCAGTACTTC.

The chain uses TRBV24-1 and TRBJ2-7; D is undetermined. Trimming stripped 1 base from V and 5 bases from J, with 2 bases between. The length of the CDR3 is 11 residues. The germline V gene has CDR1 KGHDR and CDR2 SFDVKD. CDR3: CATSDLNEQYF. CDR3 bases: TGTGCCACCAGTGATTTAAACGAGCAGTACTTC.

The chain carries TRBV6-2 or TRBV6-3 and TRBJ2-3; maybe TRBD2 (6 bases). Trimming pared 6 bases from V and 11 bases from J, leaving 18 bases between. The CDR3 extends over 13 amino acids. Germline loops: CDR1 MNHEY, CDR2 SVGEGT. Here the CDR3 DNA reads TGTGCCAGCAGCTACATTAGCGGTCTAGAGCAGTATTTT. The encoded protein is CASSYISGLEQYF.

This clonotype was seen many times. The chain couples TRBV12-3 or TRBV12-4 to TRBJ2-4; TRBD1 matches 11 bases. V was pared by 6 bases and J by 7 bases, with 2 bases of the junction left unmatched. The CDR3 contains 13 residues. CDR3 sequence: CASSRTGGNIQYF. As DNA, the CDR3 is TGTGCCAGCAGCCGGACAGGGGGCAACATTCAGTACTTC.

The chain has TRBV13 and TRBJ2-7; 12 nucleotides line up with TRBD2. The CDR3 consists of 17 residues. Trimming took 2 bases from V and 9 from J; bases not matched to a gene: 14. CDR1 and CDR2 from the germline V gene are PRHDT and FYEKMQ (reference sequence). The CDR3 DNA sequence: TGTGCCAGCAGCTTACTCGGGCTAGCGGGAGGGTCGGTGTCGCAGTACTTC. Translating gives CASSLLGLAGGSVSQYF.

The sample holds a few counts of this clonotype. The chain has TRBV5-4 and TRBJ2-7; D gene ambiguous. Trimming stripped 5 bases from V and 0 bases from J, with 12 bases between. Germline V lookup: CDR1 SGHNT, CDR2 YYREEE (reference sequence). The CDR3 is made up of 14 amino acids. The CDR3 spells CASRVDLDSYEQYF. CDR3 bases: TGTGCCAGCAGGGTCGACTTGGACTCCTACGAGCAGTACTTC.

The V call is TRBV7-9, the J call TRBJ2-5; 9 nucleotides match TRBD2. With 5 bases clipped from V and 2 bases from J, the junction kept 6 bases outside the gene matches. CDR1 SEHNR and CDR2 FQNEAQ come from the germline V gene (reference sequence). CDR3 length equals 15 residues. CDR3 DNA sequence: TGTGCCAGCAGCCCTACGACTAGCGGACAAGAGACCCAGTACTTC. It specifies CASSPTTSGQETQYF.

About this clonotype itself: This may come from a read error, since a much larger clone is one base off. This rearrangement joins TRBV27 to TRBJ2-7, with 8 positions matching TRBD2. V gave up 5 bases and J gave up 0 bases; unmatched junction bases: 12. Germline CDR1 and CDR2: MNHEY and SMNVEV (reference sequence). The CDR3 consists of 17 residues. This CDR3 reads CASSAPRGRTLSYEQYF. The CDR3 coding sequence is TGTGCCAGCAGTGCTCCCCGCGGGAGGACCCTCTCCTACGAGCAGTACTTC.

This clonotype was recorded at least ten times. The CDR3 DNA reads TGTGCCAGCAGCCCCGACAGGGGCTCACCCCTCCACTTT. Protein: CASSPDRGSPLHF. The chain has TRBV27 and TRBJ1-6, with 8 bases matching TRBD1. With 6 bases clipped from V and 10 bases from J, the junction kept 5 bases outside the gene matches. The CDR3 covers 13 residues. Germline CDR1 is MNHEY and CDR2 is SMNVEV (reference sequence).

This clonotype was seen only a few times. Given a much more abundant clone one base away, this may be a read error. This chain links TRBV10-3 with TRBJ2-7, with 9 nucleotides matching TRBD2. The CDR3 has 13 amino acids. The J segment lost 6 bases and the V segment lost 7 bases, leaving 7 bases of the junction unmatched. Looked up from germline, CDR1 is ENHRY and CDR2 is SYGVKD. Written as DNA, the CDR3 is TGTGCCATCACTAGCGGGATTGAAGGCGAGCAGTACTTC. It specifies CAITSGIEGEQYF.

This clonotype was found a few times. V is TRBV9 and J is TRBJ2-1; possible D gene TRBD2, 6 bases. This CDR3 contains 14 residues. Germline-derived CDR1 and CDR2 are SGDLS and YYNGEE. The V end was cut by 3 bases, the J end by 8 bases, with 15 bases between. CDR3 coding DNA: TGTGCCAGCAGCGAGGAGGGACTTCCGGATGAGCAGTTCTTC. Translated: CASSEEGLPDEQFF.

The V gene is TRBV27, the J gene TRBJ2-7, with a weak D call TRBD2 (6 bases). Trimming took off 7 bases at V and 2 bases at J, with 21 bases between the two ends. The CDR3 is 16 amino acids. Germline V lookup: CDR1 MNHEY, CDR2 SMNVEV (reference sequence). DNA for the CDR3: TGTGCCAGCAAACAATCGGGAGCACGCGGCACCTACGAGCAGTACTTC. It translates to CASKQSGARGTYEQYF.

This clonotype was picked up a small number of times. V is TRBV9 and J is TRBJ1-2; D gene uncertain. V gave up 0 bases and J gave up 7 bases, with 13 bases separating them. The CDR3 has 14 residues. Germline CDR1 is SGDLS and CDR2 is YYNGEE. The chain's CDR3 is CASSVGRGFGGYTF. Written as DNA, the CDR3 is TGTGCCAGCAGCGTAGGAAGAGGGTTCGGTGGCTACACCTTC. Combining the CDR3 with reference TRBV9 and TRBJ1-2 gives the whole variable domain DSGVTQTPKHLITATGQRVTLRCSPRSGDLSVYWYQQSLDQGLQFLIQYYNGEERAKGNILERFSAQQFPDLHSELNLSSLELGDSALYFCASSVGRGFGGYTFGSGTRLTVV.

Ten or more counts support this clonotype. The rearrangement links TRBV20-1 to TRBJ2-5, with 7 bases lining up with TRBD2. V gave up 3 bases and J gave up 7 bases; unmatched junction bases: 8. The CDR3 spans 13 residues. Germline assignment: CDR1 DFQATT and CDR2 SNEGSKA (reference sequence). CDR3 nucleotide sequence: TGCAGTGCTAGCCCCCCCGGGGGGTCGACCCAGTACTTC. It specifies CSASPPGGSTQYF.

This clonotype occurred many times. V is TRBV2 and J is TRBJ1-3; D is undetermined. Trimming took 4 bases from V and 1 from J, leaving 14 bases between them. CDR3 length equals 16 residues. CDR1 SNHLY and CDR2 FYNNEI come from the germline V gene. CDR3 residues: CASSVSLDRSGNTIYF. The CDR3 DNA sequence: TGTGCCAGCAGTGTTTCCTTGGATCGGTCTGGAAACACCATATATTTT.